The 21 T cell receptor beta chains listed next were all sequenced from one sample in a study of blood T cell repertoires in COVID-19. The protocol was immunoSEQ multiplex PCR, while the TCRdb copy is restricted to in-frame clones and leaves out a portion. This repertoire shows under 250,000 clones, about 79% found once; its top ten account for approximately 13%. The sequenced material came from peripheral blood. These receptors originate from a human donor in a cohort sampled during active COVID-19.

The rearrangement links TRBV6-5 to TRBJ1-4; D remains unclear. Trimming removed 2 bases from V and 1 base from J, with 8 bases in between. The CDR3 spans 15 residues. CDR1 is MNHEY and CDR2 is SVGAGI in the germline V gene. CDR3 DNA sequence: TGTGCCAGCAGTTACCGTGGGAGAACTAATGAAAAACTGTTTTTT. Translating gives CASSYRGRTNEKLFF.

This rearrangement joins TRBV24-1 to TRBJ1-4; D is unresolved. Germline V lookup: CDR1 KGHDR, CDR2 SFDVKD. The V end lost 7 bases, the J end lost 6 bases, and 17 bases lay between the germline ends. The length of the CDR3 is 15 residues. The CDR3 here is CATRFPSEEDEKLFF. The DNA of the CDR3 is TGTGCCACCAGGTTCCCATCTGAGGAAGATGAAAAACTGTTTTTT.

The genes are TRBV6-1 and TRBJ2-4, with TRBD1 matching over 8 bases. The CDR3 has 18 residues. Germline lookup yields CDR1 MNHNS and CDR2 SASEGT. V trimming: 2 bases; J trimming: 1 base; junction bases outside the gene matches: 10. The CDR3 DNA reads as TGTGCCAGCAGTGAAAGGACAGGGAGGTCTTTGGCCAAAAACATTCAGTACTTC. This encodes CASSERTGRSLAKNIQYF.

This sequence joins TRBV3-1 (or the pseudogene TRBV3-2) and TRBJ1-1; TRBD1 is a possible D gene (5 bases). Germline V gene data show CDR1 as LGHDT and CDR2 as YNNKEL (reference sequence). The CDR3 covers 14 residues. Trimming cost V 0 bases and J 10 bases, with 15 bases left between them. The CDR3: CASSQDWVQGGAFF. CDR3 bases: TGTGCCAGCAGCCAAGATTGGGTGCAGGGTGGAGCTTTCTTT.

This chain uses TRBV6-4 with TRBJ2-3, with D possibly matching TRBD1 (6 bases). The ends were cut back, 3 bases at V and 6 bases at J, with 13 bases in the middle. The CDR3 consists of 14 residues. The germline V gene has CDR1 MRHNA and CDR2 SNTAGT. The CDR3 region has the DNA TGTGCCAGCAGTGAAACGGACAGAAGGGATACGCAGTATTTT. Its translation is CASSETDRRDTQYF.

The V and J genes are TRBV5-1 and TRBJ2-3, with 8 bases that match TRBD2. After removal of 3 bases from V and 3 bases from J, the junction contained 12 bases not matched to a gene. Germline V gene data show CDR1 as SGHRS and CDR2 as YFSETQ. This CDR3 comprises 17 residues. The CDR3 coding sequence is TGCGCCAGCAGCTCCCGGGGGGGCGGGAGTTCGACAGATACGCAGTATTTT. Translating it yields CASSSRGGGSSTDTQYF.

J is TRBJ2-7 and V is TRBV28, with 9 bases aligning to TRBD1. The CDR3 covers 14 residues. Germline trimming cut 6 bases from V and 3 bases from J; bases unmatched to any gene: 6. Germline CDR1 and CDR2: MDHEN and SYDVKM. CDR3 loop: CASSPGQGIYEQYF. The DNA for the CDR3 is TGTGCCAGCAGCCCGGGACAGGGAATCTACGAGCAGTACTTC.

V gene TRBV11-2 combines with J gene TRBJ2-5; maybe TRBD2 (6 bases). The CDR3 is made up of 15 amino acids. Deletions cut 5 bases from V and 5 bases from J, with 18 bases between. The germline V gene encodes CDR1 SGHAT and CDR2 FQNNGV. This CDR3 reads CASSPPGGTWETQYF. In nucleotides, the CDR3 is TGTGCCAGCAGCCCCCCCGGCGGGACCTGGGAGACCCAGTACTTC.

This clone was observed a single time. This chain uses TRBV7-6 with TRBJ2-7, with 9 bases fitting TRBD1. Trimming took 1 base from V and 5 from J; bases not matched to a gene: 9. Germline loops: CDR1 SGHVS, CDR2 FNYEAQ. This CDR3 is built from 16 residues. Here the CDR3 reads CASSLGSGQGSDEQYF. The CDR3 DNA follows: TGTGCCAGCAGCTTAGGCTCGGGACAGGGATCGGACGAGCAGTACTTC.

The V gene is TRBV29-1, the J gene TRBJ2-7; 10 positions agree with TRBD1. Unmatched junction bases numbered 10, after V lost 7 bases and J lost 4 bases. Looked up from germline, CDR1 is SQVTM and CDR2 is ANQGSEA. CDR3 length: 14 amino acids. The CDR3 here is CSATPGQGGYEQYF. The CDR3 nucleotides read TGCAGCGCCACCCCCGGACAGGGGGGATACGAGCAGTACTTC.

V and J are TRBV5-1 and TRBJ1-1, with a possible D match to TRBD1 (6 bases). The V end lost 0 bases, the J end lost 0 bases, and 6 bases lay between the germline ends. CDR1 and CDR2 from the germline V gene are SGHRS and YFSETQ. There are 14 residues in the CDR3. Here the CDR3 DNA reads TGCGCCAGCAGCTTGGACAGGGTGAACACTGAAGCTTTCTTT. Translated: CASSLDRVNTEAFF.

The chain couples TRBV18 to TRBJ2-3; 7 nucleotides agree with TRBD2. Germline V gene data show CDR1 as KGHSH and CDR2 as LQKENI. The CDR3 sequence is 16 residues long. The trim removed 3 bases at V and 0 bases at J, leaving 6 bases unmatched. The CDR3 region is CASSPQAGSSTDTQYF. CDR3 nucleotide sequence: TGTGCCAGCTCACCTCAAGCGGGATCTAGCACAGATACGCAGTATTTT.

The chain recombines TRBV2 with TRBJ2-1; possible D gene TRBD2, 5 bases. Germline V gene lookup returns CDR1 SNHLY and CDR2 FYNNEI. The CDR3 is made up of 14 amino acids. V gave up 2 bases and J gave up 5 bases, with 10 bases separating them. For the CDR3, the DNA is TGTGCCAGCAGTGAACAGCCGGGGAACAATGAGCAGTTCTTC. It encodes CASSEQPGNNEQFF.

The CDR3 protein is CASSPTPGNYEQFF. CDR3 bases: TGTGCCAGCAGCCCTACCCCGGGGAACTATGAGCAGTTCTTC. V and J are TRBV3-1 (or the pseudogene TRBV3-2) and TRBJ2-1, with D perhaps TRBD2 (5 bases). The CDR3 length is 14 residues. The germline V gene has CDR1 LGHDT and CDR2 YNNKEL (reference sequence). V was trimmed by 4 bases and J by 8 bases, leaving 15 bases between them.

The CDR3 bases are TGTGCCAGCAGCTTAGCCCATAGGGGGCAGGACGGCTACACCTTC. Its protein product is CASSLAHRGQDGYTF. J is TRBJ1-2 and V is TRBV7-9, with 7 bases matching TRBD1. V shed 0 bases, J shed 8 bases, and the junction held 9 bases outside the gene matches. The CDR3 has 15 residues. CDR1 and CDR2 (germline): SEHNR, FQNEAQ (reference sequence).

The table lists this clone with many counts. Other DNA sequences in the same sample also yield this CDR3. The rearrangement links TRBV28 to TRBJ2-1; D perhaps matches TRBD2 (7 bases). The germline gives CDR1 MDHEN, CDR2 SYDVKM. The CDR3 runs to 15 residues. V lost 8 bases and J 5 bases, leaving 19 bases between the germline ends. CDR3 loop: CASFLGGGRNNEQFF. In DNA form, the CDR3 reads TGTGCCAGCTTTTTAGGGGGAGGGAGAAACAATGAGCAGTTCTTC. The variable domain in full, with the rest retrieved from reference TRBV28 and TRBJ2-1, is DVKVTQSSRYLVKRTGEKVFLECVQDMDHENMFWYRQDPGLGLRLIYFSYDVKMKEKGDIPEGYSVSREKKERFSLILESASTNQTSMYLCASFLGGGRNNEQFFGPGTRLTVL.

The chain joins TRBV10-1 to TRBJ2-7, with 8 nucleotides matching TRBD1. Germline trimming cut 4 bases from V and 2 bases from J; bases unmatched to any gene: 1. The CDR3 consists of 13 residues. Germline CDR1 is WNHNN and CDR2 is SYGVQD (reference sequence). CDR3 sequence: CASSGRGPYEQYF. CDR3 DNA sequence: TGCGCCAGCAGTGGCAGGGGGCCCTACGAGCAGTACTTC.

V gene TRBV4-1 combines with J gene TRBJ2-5, with D perhaps matching TRBD1 (6 bases). CDR1 MGHRA and CDR2 YSYEKL come from the germline V gene. V shed 4 bases and J shed 2 bases, with 11 bases lying between them. CDR3 length: 14 residues. CDR3 amino acids: CASSPPRGQETQYF. CDR3 sequence (DNA): TGCGCCAGCAGCCCCCCCAGGGGACAAGAGACCCAGTACTTC.

This chain connects TRBV18 to TRBJ1-5; possibly TRBD1 for D (5 bases). Looked up from germline, CDR1 is KGHSH and CDR2 is LQKENI. The CDR3 totals 14 residues. V lost 5 bases, J lost 1 base, and 9 bases lay in between. The CDR3 protein is CASSEQASNQPQHF. CDR3 sequence (DNA): TGTGCCAGCTCAGAACAGGCAAGCAATCAGCCCCAGCATTTT. Combining the CDR3 with reference TRBV18 and TRBJ1-5 gives the whole variable domain NAGVMQNPRHLVRRRGQEARLRCSPMKGHSHVYWYRQLPEEGLKFMVYLQKENIIDESGMPKERFSAEFPKEGPSILRIQQVVRGDSAAYFCASSEQASNQPQHFGDGTRLSIL.

This chain links TRBV28 with TRBJ2-1, with 8 bases fitting TRBD2. In germline, CDR1 is MDHEN, CDR2 SYDVKM. J lost 0 bases, V lost 10 bases, and 11 bases had no gene match. This CDR3 spans 16 amino acids. The CDR3 DNA sequence: TGTGCCACCGGGGGCACTAGCGGCAGCTCCTACAATGAGCAGTTCTTC. Translating it yields CATGGTSGSSYNEQFF.

The chain employs TRBV7-9 and TRBJ2-7, with 9 bases identical to TRBD2. This CDR3 has 15 amino acids. The ends lost 5 bases at V and 2 bases at J; junction bases unmatched: 7. Germline V gives CDR1 SEHNR, CDR2 FQNEAQ (reference sequence). The CDR3 DNA sequence: TGTGCCAGCAGCCAGAACTTAGCGGGGGCCTACGAGCAGTACTTC. This translates into CASSQNLAGAYEQYF.